This T cell receptor beta chain was recorded in a study of blood T cell repertoires in COVID-19. About the study: The analysed material was cDNA or gDNA that came from T cells, B-cell-depleted T cells, or PBMCs.

Germline V gene sequence: CDR1 MDHEN, CDR2 SYDVKM. CDR3 length equals 16 residues. Trimming at V came to 4 bases and at J to 3 bases, leaving 8 bases not matched to a gene. The repertoire was sequenced with immunoSEQ multiplex PCR; TCRdb's copy has only in-frame clones and lacks some. The data contain approximately 200,000 clones, roughly 85% of them singletons. This clonotype was sampled from a man aged 45 to 65 who had recovered from COVID-19. The sequenced material came from peripheral blood. The chain carries TRBV28 and TRBJ2-7; 11 bases agree with TRBD2. The DNA of the CDR3 is TGTGCCAGCAGTTCCCCTACTAGCGGGAGACACTACGAGCAGTACTTC. Translation: CASSSPTSGRHYEQYF.